Below are 13 T cell receptor beta chains sequenced from a single sample in a study of shared clonotypes between healthy human individuals. Sequenced by immunoSEQ multiplex PCR; TCRdb stores in-frame clones only, minus some. The repertoire holds 2 million or so clones, with 85% to 95% as singletons. The sample taken for sequencing was naive CD4+ T cells sorted from blood. As to subset: CD45RA+ positively selected. The receptor set was obtained from a man younger than 30 in good health.

The rearrangement links TRBV2 to TRBJ1-4; TRBD1 matches at 10 bases. The germline gives CDR1 SNHLY, CDR2 FYNNEI. With 10 bases clipped from V and 10 bases from J, the junction kept 9 bases outside the gene matches. CDR3 length: 13 amino acids. The CDR3, as DNA: TGTGCCACCAGACAGGGGGCGGCGAGAAAACTGTTTTTT. Encoded protein: CATRQGAARKLFF.

The chain combines TRBV9 with TRBJ1-6; D is uncertain. V was clipped by 1 base and J by 6 bases, with 11 bases between them. The CDR3 sequence is 15 residues long. Germline V gives CDR1 SGDLS, CDR2 YYNGEE. CDR3 amino acids: CASSVSPTGNSPLHF. DNA of the CDR3: TGTGCCAGCAGCGTAAGCCCAACCGGTAATTCACCCCTCCACTTT.

Of note for this clone: Other DNA sequences in this specimen translate into the identical CDR3. This chain uses TRBV7-2 with TRBJ1-1; TRBD1 matches 8 bases. Germline loops: CDR1 SGHTA, CDR2 FQGNSA. This CDR3 contains 14 residues. V gave up 1 base and J gave up 4 bases; unmatched junction bases: 2. CDR3 coding DNA: TGTGCCAGCAGCTTAGGGACAGGGAGCACTGAAGCTTTCTTT. Translation gives CASSLGTGSTEAFF.

The chain is built from TRBV10-3 and TRBJ2-5; no firm D call. In germline, CDR1 is ENHRY, CDR2 SYGVKD. The CDR3 length is 13 residues. V lost 5 bases to trimming and J lost 7 bases, with 14 bases between them. The CDR3 loop is CAISQDSKGTQYF. The DNA of the CDR3 is TGTGCCATCAGTCAAGACTCGAAGGGGACCCAGTACTTC.

The CDR3 sequence: CASSFWGLGEQYF. The CDR3 nucleotides read TGTGCCAGCAGCTTTTGGGGGCTCGGCGAGCAGTACTTC. This chain links TRBV7-6 with TRBJ2-7; perhaps TRBD1 as D (6 bases). Germline V lookup: CDR1 SGHVS, CDR2 FNYEAQ. Trimming took 3 bases from V and 6 from J, leaving 12 bases between them. The CDR3 is 13 residues long.

The rearrangement joins TRBV4-1 to TRBJ2-5, with TRBD1 matching over 9 bases. Germline CDR1 is MGHRA and CDR2 is YSYEKL. There are 15 residues in the CDR3. V was clipped by 1 base and J by 9 bases; unmatched bases: 9. The CDR3 sequence: CASSQGGTGRMAQYF. The CDR3 DNA follows: TGCGCCAGCAGCCAAGGGGGGACAGGGCGCATGGCCCAGTACTTC.

This rearrangement joins TRBV9 to TRBJ2-5; 10 nucleotides line up with TRBD2. The CDR3 totals 15 residues. CDR1 SGDLS and CDR2 YYNGEE come from the germline V gene. Trimming at V came to 0 bases and at J to 3 bases, leaving 2 bases not matched to a gene. Here the CDR3 reads CASSVVLAGKETQYF. As DNA, the CDR3 is TGTGCCAGCAGCGTAGTACTAGCGGGAAAAGAGACCCAGTACTTC.

The genes are TRBV2 and TRBJ2-1, with 7 bases matching TRBD2. Germline values: CDR1 SNHLY, CDR2 FYNNEI. CDR3 size: 18 residues. The ends lost 4 bases at V and 0 bases at J; junction bases unmatched: 12. For the CDR3, the DNA is TGTGCCAGCAGTGTAAGGGCTAGCGGAGTAAGCTCCTACAATGAGCAGTTCTTC. This gives the protein CASSVRASGVSSYNEQFF.

The chain recombines TRBV2 with TRBJ1-1, with D unresolved. The CDR3 spans 14 residues. Germline CDR1 SNHLY, CDR2 FYNNEI. Trimming stripped 11 bases from V and 0 bases from J, with 16 bases between. The CDR3 DNA reads as TGTGCCGCCTTAGAGACAAACCTGAACACTGAAGCTTTCTTT. It yields the protein CAALETNLNTEAFF.

Notes on this clone: A much larger clone lies a single base off, so this may be a read error. The same CDR3 is also encoded by other DNA sequences in this sample. The chain links TRBV18 to TRBJ2-7; possibly TRBD1 for D (6 bases). CDR1 KGHSH and CDR2 LQKENI come from the germline V gene. V lost 0 bases and J 2 bases, leaving 8 bases between the germline ends. The CDR3 runs 14 residues. In nucleotides, the CDR3 is TGTGCCAGCTCACCACCGGGACATCCCTACGAGCAGTACTTC. Its translation: CASSPPGHPYEQYF. The full variable domain, its missing parts supplied by reference TRBV18 and TRBJ2-7, is NAGVMQNPRHLVRRRGQEARLRCSPMKGHSHVYWYRQLPEEGLKFMVYLQKENIIDESGMPKERFSAEFPKEGPSILRIQQVVRGDSAAYFCASSPPGHPYEQYFGPGTRLTVT.

V gene TRBV14 combines with J gene TRBJ2-6; 7 bases are a match to TRBD1. The CDR3 has 15 residues. With 4 bases clipped from V and 12 bases from J, the junction kept 12 bases outside the gene matches. Germline-derived CDR1 and CDR2 are SGHDN and FVKESK. The CDR3 here is CASSPLDREIGVLTF. The CDR3 nucleotides are TGTGCCAGCAGCCCCCTCGACAGGGAAATTGGCGTCCTGACTTTC.

The chain has TRBV6-5 and TRBJ1-4; D may be TRBD1 (6 bases). Germline CDR1 reads MNHEY; CDR2 reads SVGAGI. The ends were cut back, 2 bases at V and 8 bases at J, with 15 bases in the middle. CDR3 length equals 15 residues. The CDR3 is CASSYTTGTPEKLFF. CDR3 nucleotide sequence: TGTGCCAGCAGTTACACAACAGGGACCCCCGAAAAACTGTTTTTT.

This clone is a singleton in its sample. The same CDR3 also results from other DNA sequences found in this sample. This chain joins TRBV28 and TRBJ1-5; D not certain. Looked up from germline, CDR1 is MDHEN and CDR2 is SYDVKM. The CDR3 totals 12 residues. V lost 3 bases and J lost 6, with 6 bases in between. CDR3 region: CASSLKGQPQHF. The CDR3 DNA reads TGTGCCAGCAGTTTGAAGGGTCAGCCCCAGCATTTT.